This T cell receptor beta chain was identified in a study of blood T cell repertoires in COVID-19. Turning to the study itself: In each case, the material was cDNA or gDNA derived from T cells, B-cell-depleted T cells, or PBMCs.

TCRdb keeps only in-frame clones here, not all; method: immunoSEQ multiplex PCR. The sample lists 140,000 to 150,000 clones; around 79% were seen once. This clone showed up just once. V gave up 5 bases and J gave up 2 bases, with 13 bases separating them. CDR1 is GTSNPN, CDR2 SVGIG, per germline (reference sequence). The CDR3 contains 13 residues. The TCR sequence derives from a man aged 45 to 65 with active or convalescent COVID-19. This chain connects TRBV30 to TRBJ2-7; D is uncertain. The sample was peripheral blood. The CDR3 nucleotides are TGTGCCTGGGACACCGGGTCCCCCTACGAGCAGTACTTC. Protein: CAWDTGSPYEQYF.